This T cell receptor (beta chain) was identified in a study of CD8 T cell repertoires and HIV-1 epitope variants (dated by TCRdb to 2018 to 2020). Context from the whole study: Twenty-five peptides representing autologous and known Gag and Nef epitope variants were each used to stimulate T cells in separate culture wells. Cultures were maintained for about ten days in IMDM with gentamicin, and half-media changes adding IL-2, IL-7 and IL-15 were performed on days 3 and 7. T cells were enriched with the EasySep Human T Cell Enrichment Kit and co-cultured with equal numbers of autologous T cell-negative cells as antigen-presenting cells. A total of around 83 T cell cultures were run, with each culture condition performed in triplicate except for one peptide, which was performed in duplicate. The control conditions were a CMV, EBV and flu peptide pool, the Ebola AY9 epitope as a negative control, and a well with no peptide. Tested epitopes included three Gag epitope families and Nef HW9 and YT9. A 1M T cell aliquot was kept as an uncultured baseline condition, separate from the approximately 80 T cell cultures.

The germline V gene yields MGHRA for CDR1 and YSYEKL for CDR2. From the cysteine through the phenylalanine, the CDR3 covers 14 amino acids. Solely the CDR3 DNA is kept, with 42 bases framed from the first base. The EasySep Human CD8+ T Cell Enrichment Kit was used on day 10 to isolate CD8+ T cells from every culture. General findings and caveats noted by the study authors: The Nef KF9 family was recognized by five clonotypes and the HW9 family by one, and no responses to the TAALDMSHF plasma variant were observed. Roughly ten antigen-specific TCR beta clonotypes were identified, and six of them appeared cross-reactive for autologous or known escape epitope variants. The assay identified only TCR beta chains and indicated proliferation to antigen, not T cell function or cytokine profile.

Remarks on this clone: This clone's antigen is unknown. No base quality information exists; no much larger clone differs at one position.

TCR beta CDR3 regions were sequenced at survey depth on the immunoSEQ platform. The QIAamp DNA micro kit was used to extract genomic DNA from every cultured and uncultured CD8+ T cell population. As for the authors' bioinformatics: Samples with fewer than 5,000 productive reads were excluded, resulting in the removal of about 7% of the roughly 75 HIV peptide-stimulated cultures. A MANAFEST web app trimmed sequences to CDR3 and removed nonproductive sequences, CDR3s under 5 amino acids, and those not starting C or ending F/W. Antigen-specific clonotypes had to expand in at least 2 of 3 replicates versus no-peptide control at FDR 0.01, only within one epitope family. Specific clonotypes also needed at least fivefold higher frequency than in wells stimulated with peptides from other epitope families. This immuneACCESS table, as held by TCRdb, lists in-frame sequences with V and J called but not all clones. Of the missing ones, under half trace to an unresolved V gene in checked studies; the others have no known cause. Clone size and the V and J calls come from that table; the DNA yielded D and trimming. The sample has under 100,000 clones on record, around 67% of them singletons. Around a quarter of the sample is in the top ten clones.

The chain employs TRBV4-1 and TRBJ2-5; 10 nucleotides in the junction match TRBD2. The J call is uncertain, as TRBJ2-7 better fits the DNA end. The receptor was isolated from a male donor with HIV. The sample consisted of uncultured baseline CD8+ T cells from peripheral blood mononuclear cells (PBMCs). The nucleotide sequence is TGCGCCAGCAGCCAAGATAGACTAGCGGGCGAGCAGTACTTC. This encodes CASSQDRLAGEQYF.